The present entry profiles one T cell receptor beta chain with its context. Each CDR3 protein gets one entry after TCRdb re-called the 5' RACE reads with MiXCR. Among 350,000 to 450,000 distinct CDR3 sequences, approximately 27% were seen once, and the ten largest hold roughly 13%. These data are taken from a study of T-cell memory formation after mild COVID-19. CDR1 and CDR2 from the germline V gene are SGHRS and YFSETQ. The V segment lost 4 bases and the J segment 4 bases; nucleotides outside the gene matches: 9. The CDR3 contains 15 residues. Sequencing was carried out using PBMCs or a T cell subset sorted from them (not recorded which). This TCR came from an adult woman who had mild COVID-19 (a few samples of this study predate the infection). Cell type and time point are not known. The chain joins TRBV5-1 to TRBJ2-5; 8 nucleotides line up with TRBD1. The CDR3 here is CASSGGQGPGETQYF. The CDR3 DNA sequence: TGCGCCAGCAGCGGTGGACAGGGTCCCGGAGAGACCCAGTACTTC.